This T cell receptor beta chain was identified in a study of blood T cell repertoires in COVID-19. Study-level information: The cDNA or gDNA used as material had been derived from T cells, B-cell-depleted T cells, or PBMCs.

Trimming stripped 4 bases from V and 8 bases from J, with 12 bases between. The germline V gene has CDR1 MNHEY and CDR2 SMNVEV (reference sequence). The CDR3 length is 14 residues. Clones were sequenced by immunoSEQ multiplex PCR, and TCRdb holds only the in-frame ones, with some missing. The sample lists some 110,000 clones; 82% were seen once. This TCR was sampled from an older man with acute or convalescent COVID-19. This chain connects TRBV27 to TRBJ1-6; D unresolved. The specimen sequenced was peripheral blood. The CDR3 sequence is CASSSSGSDSPLHF. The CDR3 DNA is TGTGCCAGCAGTTCCTCCGGGTCCGATTCACCCCTCCACTTT.